This T cell receptor (beta chain) is from a study of T cells after posttransplantation cyclophosphamide. The data were produced by immunoSEQ multiplex PCR, yet TCRdb's version contains in-frame clones alone and is incomplete. The sample contains about 37,000 clones, none occurring once; roughly 5.9% lies in the top ten. Whole-study results and caveats: Later post-transplant blood repertoires were often dominated by donor CD8+ memory clones. TRB clonality was highly associated with recipient CMV seropositivity and reactivation.

Ten or more counts support this clone. Antigen: not known. V shed 3 bases and J shed 0 bases, with 12 bases lying between them. This CDR3 has 16 residues. This clonotype was sampled from a man under 40 in good health and a related stem cell transplant donor. The material sequenced was PBMCs. This rearrangement joins TRBV12-3 or TRBV12-4 to TRBJ1-3; D unresolved. CDR3: CASSLGAPGSGNTIYF. CDR3 DNA sequence: TGTGCCAGCAGTTTGGGCGCGCCTGGCTCTGGAAACACCATATATTTT.